This T cell receptor (beta chain) was recorded in a study of immune characteristics of hereditary and idiopathic chronic pancreatitis. Study results and caveats: Productive TCR rearrangement counts correlated positively with chronic pancreatitis severity scores. Both chronic pancreatitis groups had higher TCRbeta diversity and lower clonality than controls. No patients had chronic pancreatitis due to alcohol use.

This clone was picked up one time. No antigen is known for it. Trimming took 7 bases from V and 7 from J, leaving 19 bases between them. The CDR3 totals 14 residues. Germline lookup yields CDR1 LNHDA and CDR2 SQIVND (reference sequence). Total pancreatectomy with islet autotransplantation was the source of the chronic pancreatitis pancreas tissue. The protocol was immunoSEQ multiplex PCR, while the TCRdb copy is restricted to in-frame clones and leaves out a portion. Here the sample spans about 13,000 clones, about 73% being singletons. Sequencing used pancreas tissue with hereditary chronic pancreatitis. The chain uses TRBV19 and TRBJ1-1; D gene unclear. This receptor was taken from a human donor with chronic pancreatitis. The CDR3 spells CASKKGTPRGEAFF. CDR3 nucleotide sequence: TGTGCCAGTAAAAAGGGTACCCCCCGAGGTGAAGCTTTCTTT.